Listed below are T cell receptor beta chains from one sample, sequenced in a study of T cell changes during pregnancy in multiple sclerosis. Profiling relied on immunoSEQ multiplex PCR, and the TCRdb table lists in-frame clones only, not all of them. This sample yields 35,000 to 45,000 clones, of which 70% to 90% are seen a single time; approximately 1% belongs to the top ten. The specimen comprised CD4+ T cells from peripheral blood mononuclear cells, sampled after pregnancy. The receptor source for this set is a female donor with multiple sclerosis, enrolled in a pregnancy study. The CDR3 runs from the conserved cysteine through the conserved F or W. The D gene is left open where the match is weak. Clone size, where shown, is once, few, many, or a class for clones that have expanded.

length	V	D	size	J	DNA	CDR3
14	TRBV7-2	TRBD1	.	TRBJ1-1	TGTGCCAGCAGCCCACAGGGGTGGGACACTGAAGCTTTCTTT	CASSPQGWDTEAFF
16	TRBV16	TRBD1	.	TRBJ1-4	TGTGCCAGCAGCCCCGACAGGGGGAGAAGTAATGAAAAACTGTTTTTT	CASSPDRGRSNEKLFF
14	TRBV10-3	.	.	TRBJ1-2	TGTGCCACCTCCTTGTTGGAGACTAACTATGGCTACACCTTC	CATSLLETNYGYTF
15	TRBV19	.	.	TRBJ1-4	TGTGCCAGTAGTATTAGGTCCGGCTTCAGGGGAAAACTGTTTTTT	CASSIRSGFRGKLFF
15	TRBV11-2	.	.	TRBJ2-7	TGTGCCAGCAGCTTAGGAGTCTACAGGGTGTACGAGCAGTACTTC	CASSLGVYRVYEQYF
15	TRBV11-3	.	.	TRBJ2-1	TGTGCCAGCAGCCTTAGACAGACGTCGGGTAATGAGCAGTTCTTC	CASSLRQTSGNEQFF
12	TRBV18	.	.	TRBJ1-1	TGTGCCAGCTCACTAATGAACACTGAAGCTTTCTTT	CASSLMNTEAFF
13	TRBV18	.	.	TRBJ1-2	TGTGCCAGCTCACTGGACTCTAACTATGGCTACACCTTC	CASSLDSNYGYTF
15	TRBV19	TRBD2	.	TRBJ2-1	TGTGCCAGTAGTATAGAGGGCGGGGGGGCTAGTCGGCAGTTCTTC	CASSIEGGGASRQFF
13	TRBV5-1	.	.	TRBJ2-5	TGCGCCAGCAGCTTGCGGGATGGGGAGACCCAGTACTTC	CASSLRDGETQYF
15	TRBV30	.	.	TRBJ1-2	TGTGCCTGGAGTGGCCGACCGGGACTGTCGTATGGCTACACCTTC	CAWSGRPGLSYGYTF
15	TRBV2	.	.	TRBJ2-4	TGTGCCAGCAGTGTATCAGGGGCTACCAAAAACATTCAGTACTTC	CASSVSGATKNIQYF
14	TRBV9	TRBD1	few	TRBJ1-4	TGTGCCAGCAGCGTCAGGGGGGCTGATGAAAAACTGTTTTTT	CASSVRGADEKLFF
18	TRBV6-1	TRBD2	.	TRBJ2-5	TGTGCCAGCACTGACTATTTAGCGGGGGCAGGCAGCGTCGAGACCCAGTACTTC	CASTDYLAGAGSVETQYF
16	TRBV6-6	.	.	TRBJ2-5	TGTGCCAGCAGTTACTCTTTGACAGCTATCCAAGAGACCCAGTACTTC	CASSYSLTAIQETQYF
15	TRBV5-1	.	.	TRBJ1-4	TGCGCCAGCAGCAGGTTAACAGGGTTAGGCGAAAAACTGTTTTTT	CASSRLTGLGEKLFF
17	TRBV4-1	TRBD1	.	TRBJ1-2	TGCGCCAGCAGCCAAGATTCGGCTTCTAGACAGGGCCAAGGCTACACCTTC	CASSQDSASRQGQGYTF
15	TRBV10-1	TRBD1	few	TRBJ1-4	TGCGCCAGCAGTGAGTCGACAGGGGCGCTTGAAAAACTGTTTTTT	CASSESTGALEKLFF
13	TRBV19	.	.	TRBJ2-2	TGTGCCAGTAGTATGACTTTCACCGGGGAGCTGTTTTTT	CASSMTFTGELFF
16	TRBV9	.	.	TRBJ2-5	TGTGCCAGCAGCTCCGATGTTAGTTTTAGCTGGGTGACCCAGTACTTC	CASSSDVSFSWVTQYF
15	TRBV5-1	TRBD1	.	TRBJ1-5	TGCGCCAGCAGCCATGGGACAGGGGCATCACAGCCCCAGCATTTT	CASSHGTGASQPQHF
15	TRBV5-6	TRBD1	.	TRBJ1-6	TGTGCCAGCAGCGTGGACAGGGGGCGCGGTTCACCCCTCCACTTT	CASSVDRGRGSPLHF
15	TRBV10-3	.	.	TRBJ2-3	TGTGCCATCAGTCCCCGGGGGGCTCCGACAGATACGCAGTATTTT	CAISPRGAPTDTQYF
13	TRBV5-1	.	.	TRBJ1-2	TGCGCCAGCAGCTTGACCGACAGCTATGGCTACACCTTC	CASSLTDSYGYTF
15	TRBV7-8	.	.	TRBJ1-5	TGTGCCAGCAGCGATTTCAGGGTTAGCAATCAGCCCCAGCATTTT	CASSDFRVSNQPQHF
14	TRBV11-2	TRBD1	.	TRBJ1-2	TGTGCCAGCAGCCCAGGACAGGGCCACTATGGCTACACCTTC	CASSPGQGHYGYTF
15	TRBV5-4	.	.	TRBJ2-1	TGTGCCAGCAGCTTGGAAACAGGGTACTACAATGGGCAGTTCTTC	CASSLETGYYNGQFF
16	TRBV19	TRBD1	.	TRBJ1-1	TGTGCCAGTAGTATAGAAACAGGGGGACCGAACACTGAAGCTTTCTTT	CASSIETGGPNTEAFF
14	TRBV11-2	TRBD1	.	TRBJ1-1	TGTGCCAGCAGCGTTTCGGCGGGACAGGGGCTTTCCCTCTTT	CASSVSAGQGLSLF
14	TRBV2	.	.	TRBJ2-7	TGTGCCAGCAGTGAACAACAGGCTTCCTACGAGCAGTACTTC	CASSEQQASYEQYF
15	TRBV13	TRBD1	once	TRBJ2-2	TGTGCCAGCAGCTTATACAGGGGGCACACCGGGGAGCTGTTTTTT	CASSLYRGHTGELFF
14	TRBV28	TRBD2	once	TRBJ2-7	TGTGCCAGCACCCCCGGGACTAGAGTCTACGAGCAGTACTTC	CASTPGTRVYEQYF
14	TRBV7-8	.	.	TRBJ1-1	TGTGCCAGCAGCGGGCGACGGGAGAACACTGAAGCTTTCTTT	CASSGRRENTEAFF
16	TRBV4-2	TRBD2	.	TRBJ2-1	TGTGCCAGCAGCCGGACTAGCGGGGGACCATACAATGAGCAGTTCTTC	CASSRTSGGPYNEQFF
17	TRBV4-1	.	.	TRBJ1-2	TGCGCCAGCAGCCAAGGCCGCGCCCGAGGGTCCGACTATGGCTACACCTTC	CASSQGRARGSDYGYTF
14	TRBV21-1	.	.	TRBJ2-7	TGTGCCAGCAGCCCCAAGGGACAGGCCTCCACATCCGACTTC	CASSPKGQASTSDF
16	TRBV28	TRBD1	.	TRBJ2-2	TGTGCCAGCACCGAGACCGGGACAGAGAACACCGGGGAGCTGTTTTTT	CASTETGTENTGELFF
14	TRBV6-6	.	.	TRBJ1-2	TGTGCCAGCAGCGGCACAGCGTATGGGGGGGGCTACACCTTC	CASSGTAYGGGYTF
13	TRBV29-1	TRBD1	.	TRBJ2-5	TGCAGCGTTGAGAAAGGCAGGGGGGAGACCCAGTACTTC	CSVEKGRGETQYF
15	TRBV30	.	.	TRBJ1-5	TGTGCCTGGAGTGTGGGCGTTAATAGCAATCAGCCCCAGCATTTT	CAWSVGVNSNQPQHF
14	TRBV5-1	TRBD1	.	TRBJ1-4	TGCGCCAGCAGCTTCCGGGACAGTTTAAGCAAACTGTTTTTT	CASSFRDSLSKLFF
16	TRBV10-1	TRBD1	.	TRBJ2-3	TGCGCCAGCAGTGAGTCGGGCAGGGGGCTTGGAGATACGCAGTATTTT	CASSESGRGLGDTQYF
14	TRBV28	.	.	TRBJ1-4	TGTGCCAGCAGCTCTAGACAGGTCGGTGAAAAACTGTTTTTT	CASSSRQVGEKLFF
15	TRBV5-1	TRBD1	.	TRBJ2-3	TGCGCCAGCAGCTTGGGGGGACAGCCCACAGATACGCAGTATTTT	CASSLGGQPTDTQYF
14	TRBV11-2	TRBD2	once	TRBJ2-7	TGTGCCAGCAGGTGGACTAGCGGGGATTACGAGCAGTACTTC	CASRWTSGDYEQYF
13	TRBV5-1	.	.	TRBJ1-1	TGCGCCAGCAGCTCCCACGGGAACACTGAAGCTTTCTTT	CASSSHGNTEAFF
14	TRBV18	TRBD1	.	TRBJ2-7	TGTGCCAGCTCCCCCCCAACGAGGGGGCAAGGGCAGTACTTC	CASSPPTRGQGQYF
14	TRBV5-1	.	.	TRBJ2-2	TGCGCCAGCTCTGGGCTCTTGAACACCGGGGAGCTGTTTTTT	CASSGLLNTGELFF
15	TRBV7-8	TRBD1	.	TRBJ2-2	TGTGCCAGCAGCTTAGGGGACAGGGTTACCGGGGAGCTGTTTTTT	CASSLGDRVTGELFF
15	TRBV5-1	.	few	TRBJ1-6	TGCGCCAGCAGCTTGGCCTGGGCAGGGCTTTCACCCCTCCACTTT	CASSLAWAGLSPLHF